Listed below are T cell receptor beta chains from one sample, sequenced in a study of beta chain features in type 1 diabetes. The repertoire was sequenced with immunoSEQ multiplex PCR; TCRdb's copy has only in-frame clones and lacks some. Here the sample spans 310,000 or so clones, 6.5% to 10% being singletons. Sequencing was performed on central memory CD4+ T cells from blood. All receptors come from a woman between 18 and 29 years old in good health. The CDR3 runs from the conserved cysteine through the conserved F or W. D genes are given only for firm matches. Rows give clone size only sometimes, using once, few, many, or a class for an expanded clone.

d_call: TRBD1; v_call: TRBV28; j_call: TRBJ1-4; clone_size: few; cdr3_aa: CASTRQGTTNEKLFF; cdr3_nt: TGTGCCAGCACCAGACAGGGAACAACTAATGAAAAACTGTTTTTT
d_call: -; v_call: TRBV5-4; j_call: TRBJ2-5; clone_size: -; cdr3_aa: CASSLVGGRGKETQYF; cdr3_nt: TGTGCCAGCAGCTTGGTTGGGGGTCGGGGCAAGGAGACCCAGTACTTC
d_call: TRBD1; v_call: TRBV11-2; j_call: TRBJ2-7; clone_size: -; cdr3_aa: CAIGDSWGEQYF; cdr3_nt: TGTGCCATAGGGGACAGTTGGGGAGAGCAGTACTTC
d_call: TRBD2; v_call: TRBV28; j_call: TRBJ2-1; clone_size: many; cdr3_aa: CASSDRTSGRHEQFF; cdr3_nt: TGTGCCAGCAGCGACCGGACTAGCGGGAGACATGAGCAGTTCTTC
d_call: -; v_call: TRBV7-2; j_call: TRBJ1-2; clone_size: few; cdr3_aa: CASSSRNYGYTF; cdr3_nt: TGTGCCAGCAGCTCGAGAAACTATGGCTACACCTTC
d_call: -; v_call: TRBV14; j_call: TRBJ2-6; clone_size: -; cdr3_aa: CASSPNSNFNVLTF; cdr3_nt: TGTGCCAGCAGCCCCAACTCTAATTTCAACGTCCTGACTTTC
d_call: TRBD2; v_call: TRBV28; j_call: TRBJ2-7; clone_size: -; cdr3_aa: CASSLFGSGRYEQYF; cdr3_nt: TGTGCCAGCAGTTTATTCGGTAGCGGGAGATACGAGCAGTACTTC
d_call: -; v_call: TRBV25-1; j_call: TRBJ2-3; clone_size: few; cdr3_aa: CASTDGGHTDTQYF; cdr3_nt: TGTGCCAGCACCGACGGAGGCCACACAGATACGCAGTATTTT
d_call: TRBD1; v_call: TRBV29-1; j_call: TRBJ2-7; clone_size: -; cdr3_aa: CSVGTGANYEQYF; cdr3_nt: TGCAGCGTTGGGACAGGGGCAAACTACGAGCAGTACTTC
d_call: -; v_call: TRBV21-1; j_call: TRBJ2-5; clone_size: -; cdr3_aa: CASSRGVTSGEQETQYF; cdr3_nt: TGTGCCAGCAGCCGAGGGGTGACTAGCGGAGAGCAAGAGACCCAGTACTTC
d_call: TRBD1; v_call: TRBV28; j_call: TRBJ1-5; clone_size: few; cdr3_aa: CASSTGGDSNQPQHF; cdr3_nt: TGTGCCAGCAGTACAGGGGGGGATAGCAATCAGCCCCAGCATTTT
d_call: TRBD2; v_call: TRBV6-5; j_call: TRBJ2-7; clone_size: few; cdr3_aa: CASSYSRLAGYEQYF; cdr3_nt: TGTGCCAGCAGTTACTCGAGACTAGCGGGATACGAGCAGTACTTC
d_call: -; v_call: TRBV7-2; j_call: TRBJ1-5; clone_size: -; cdr3_aa: CASSSPDPQSNQPQHF; cdr3_nt: TGTGCCAGCAGCTCTCCAGACCCACAAAGCAATCAGCCCCAGCATTTT
d_call: -; v_call: TRBV21-1; j_call: TRBJ1-4; clone_size: few; cdr3_aa: CASSTPAPTNEKLFF; cdr3_nt: TGTGCCAGCAGCACCCCAGCCCCAACTAATGAAAAACTGTTTTTT
d_call: -; v_call: TRBV15; j_call: TRBJ1-1; clone_size: few; cdr3_aa: CATSRPIQGSNTEAFF; cdr3_nt: TGTGCCACCAGCAGACCGATCCAGGGGTCGAACACTGAAGCTTTCTTT
d_call: -; v_call: TRBV11-3; j_call: TRBJ2-1; clone_size: few; cdr3_aa: CASSLIADNEQFF; cdr3_nt: TGTGCCAGCAGCTTAATAGCGGACAATGAGCAGTTCTTC
d_call: -; v_call: TRBV11-1; j_call: TRBJ2-5; clone_size: few; cdr3_aa: CASSLMMVTGSQETQYF; cdr3_nt: TGTGCCAGCAGCTTAATGATGGTGACAGGCTCCCAAGAGACCCAGTACTTC
d_call: TRBD1; v_call: TRBV7-8; j_call: TRBJ1-4; clone_size: few; cdr3_aa: CASSFGRRGQTEKLFF; cdr3_nt: TGTGCCAGCAGCTTTGGCCGCCGGGGACAGACCGAAAAACTGTTTTTT
d_call: -; v_call: TRBV18; j_call: TRBJ1-4; clone_size: few; cdr3_aa: CASSPPGYGEKLFF; cdr3_nt: TGTGCCAGCTCACCCCCAGGGTATGGAGAAAAACTGTTTTTT
d_call: TRBD2; v_call: TRBV5-1; j_call: TRBJ2-1; clone_size: -; cdr3_aa: CASSLALLADLSNEQFF; cdr3_nt: TGCGCCAGCAGCTTGGCGCTACTAGCGGACCTTTCCAATGAGCAGTTCTTC
d_call: -; v_call: TRBV4-3; j_call: TRBJ2-7; clone_size: many; cdr3_aa: CASSQDPGGFEQYF; cdr3_nt: TGCGCCAGCAGCCAAGACCCAGGAGGGTTCGAGCAGTACTTC
d_call: -; v_call: TRBV6-6; j_call: TRBJ2-7; clone_size: few; cdr3_aa: CASRTGTRGRGYEQYF; cdr3_nt: TGTGCCAGCAGAACGGGGACTCGTGGAAGGGGCTACGAGCAGTACTTC
d_call: -; v_call: TRBV5-6; j_call: TRBJ2-3; clone_size: many; cdr3_aa: CASSFSSSADTQYF; cdr3_nt: TGTGCCAGCAGCTTCAGTTCTAGCGCAGATACGCAGTATTTT
d_call: TRBD2; v_call: TRBV18; j_call: TRBJ2-1; clone_size: -; cdr3_aa: CASSPTGLAGGPYNEQFF; cdr3_nt: TGTGCCAGCTCACCAACGGGACTAGCGGGAGGGCCGTACAATGAGCAGTTCTTC
d_call: -; v_call: TRBV5-1; j_call: TRBJ2-5; clone_size: -; cdr3_aa: CASRGFGTQYF; cdr3_nt: TGCGCCAGCAGGGGGTTTGGGACCCAGTACTTC
d_call: -; v_call: TRBV7-8; j_call: TRBJ2-7; clone_size: few; cdr3_aa: CASSRTSGEQYF; cdr3_nt: TGTGCCAGCAGCCGGACATCTGGCGAGCAGTACTTC
d_call: -; v_call: TRBV7-9; j_call: TRBJ1-2; clone_size: -; cdr3_aa: CASSLLAERGYTF; cdr3_nt: TGTGCCAGCAGCTTACTCGCGGAGCGTGGCTACACCTTC
d_call: -; v_call: TRBV9; j_call: TRBJ2-7; clone_size: -; cdr3_aa: CASSAAAQGYYEQYF; cdr3_nt: TGTGCCAGCAGCGCAGCAGCGCAGGGATACTACGAGCAGTACTTC
d_call: -; v_call: TRBV5-1; j_call: TRBJ2-1; clone_size: -; cdr3_aa: CASSFTDRPHNEQFF; cdr3_nt: TGCGCCAGCAGCTTCACTGACAGGCCTCACAATGAGCAGTTCTTC
d_call: -; v_call: TRBV15; j_call: TRBJ1-5; clone_size: -; cdr3_aa: CATSDRRYNQPQHF; cdr3_nt: TGTGCCACCAGCGATAGACGGTACAATCAGCCCCAGCATTTT
d_call: -; v_call: TRBV4-1; j_call: TRBJ2-3; clone_size: -; cdr3_aa: CASSQDTLRAGGNTQYF; cdr3_nt: TGCGCCAGCAGCCAAGATACCCTTCGCGCCGGGGGTAATACGCAGTATTTT
d_call: TRBD1; v_call: TRBV7-3; j_call: TRBJ2-1; clone_size: -; cdr3_aa: CASSLSRQGEQFF; cdr3_nt: TGTGCCAGCAGCTTAAGCCGACAGGGGGAGCAGTTCTTC
d_call: -; v_call: TRBV6-5; j_call: TRBJ2-2; clone_size: -; cdr3_aa: CASSPERAATGELFF; cdr3_nt: TGTGCCAGCAGCCCTGAGCGGGCAGCCACCGGGGAGCTGTTTTTT
d_call: -; v_call: TRBV28; j_call: TRBJ2-6; clone_size: many; cdr3_aa: CASSLTTSGANVLTF; cdr3_nt: TGTGCCAGCAGTTTGACAACCTCTGGGGCCAACGTCCTGACTTTC
d_call: -; v_call: TRBV5-4; j_call: TRBJ2-3; clone_size: few; cdr3_aa: CASSFMGSTDTQYF; cdr3_nt: TGTGCCAGCAGCTTTATGGGTAGCACAGATACGCAGTATTTT
d_call: TRBD2; v_call: TRBV5-1; j_call: TRBJ2-7; clone_size: -; cdr3_aa: CASSPVAGGTYEQYF; cdr3_nt: TGCGCCAGCAGCCCCGTAGCGGGAGGAACCTACGAGCAGTACTTC
d_call: TRBD2; v_call: TRBV9; j_call: TRBJ2-2; clone_size: few; cdr3_aa: CASGGGREAVTGELFF; cdr3_nt: TGTGCCAGCGGAGGTGGGCGGGAGGCAGTCACCGGGGAGCTGTTTTTT
d_call: -; v_call: TRBV6-1; j_call: TRBJ2-1; clone_size: -; cdr3_aa: CASSEWAAYNEQFF; cdr3_nt: TGTGCCAGCAGTGAATGGGCGGCTTACAATGAGCAGTTCTTC
d_call: TRBD1; v_call: TRBV18; j_call: TRBJ2-7; clone_size: -; cdr3_aa: CASSPPLGQGAGEQYF; cdr3_nt: TGTGCCAGCTCACCACCGCTTGGACAGGGGGCTGGCGAGCAGTACTTC
d_call: TRBD2; v_call: TRBV6-1; j_call: TRBJ2-5; clone_size: few; cdr3_aa: CASSEVFGGEETQYF; cdr3_nt: TGTGCCAGCAGTGAAGTCTTCGGGGGGGAGGAGACCCAGTACTTC
d_call: -; v_call: TRBV21-1; j_call: TRBJ2-7; clone_size: few; cdr3_aa: CASSKRRHNRPNYEQYF; cdr3_nt: TGTGCCAGCAGCAAACGGAGACACAATAGGCCTAACTACGAGCAGTACTTC
d_call: -; v_call: TRBV25-1; j_call: TRBJ2-1; clone_size: few; cdr3_aa: CASSDSGTRNREQFF; cdr3_nt: TGTGCCAGCAGTGATTCGGGGACAAGGAATCGAGAGCAGTTCTTC
d_call: -; v_call: TRBV11-2; j_call: TRBJ2-3; clone_size: -; cdr3_aa: CASSLGFFTDTQYF; cdr3_nt: TGTGCCAGCAGCTTAGGGTTCTTCACAGATACGCAGTATTTT
d_call: -; v_call: TRBV5-1; j_call: TRBJ2-6; clone_size: -; cdr3_aa: CASSLSSAGANVLTF; cdr3_nt: TGCGCCAGCAGCTTGAGCTCTGCTGGGGCCAACGTCCTGACTTTC
d_call: -; v_call: TRBV5-4; j_call: TRBJ2-7; clone_size: few; cdr3_aa: CASSLDTQGLHEQYF; cdr3_nt: TGTGCCAGCAGCTTGGATACGCAAGGGCTCCACGAGCAGTACTTC
d_call: -; v_call: TRBV9; j_call: TRBJ2-3; clone_size: few; cdr3_aa: CASSPRRADGTDTQYF; cdr3_nt: TGTGCCAGCAGCCCCAGACGTGCGGATGGCACAGATACGCAGTATTTT
d_call: -; v_call: TRBV6-5; j_call: TRBJ2-1; clone_size: once; cdr3_aa: CASSYWGASSYNEQFF; cdr3_nt: TGTGCCAGCAGTTATTGGGGCGCCAGCTCCTACAATGAGCAGTTCTTC
d_call: -; v_call: TRBV4-2; j_call: TRBJ1-4; clone_size: few; cdr3_aa: CASSFREKLFF; cdr3_nt: TGTGCCAGCAGCTTCAGAGAAAAACTGTTTTTT
d_call: -; v_call: TRBV23-1; j_call: TRBJ2-1; clone_size: -; cdr3_aa: CASSQSGRATGDEQFF; cdr3_nt: TGCGCCAGCAGTCAATCGGGGCGGGCTACCGGCGATGAGCAGTTCTTC
d_call: -; v_call: TRBV11-2; j_call: TRBJ1-5; clone_size: -; cdr3_aa: CASSLGGDRGYQPQHF; cdr3_nt: TGTGCCAGCAGCTTAGGAGGGGACCGGGGTTATCAGCCCCAGCATTTT
d_call: TRBD1; v_call: TRBV11-1; j_call: TRBJ2-5; clone_size: many; cdr3_aa: CASTGQGQGFGSQYF; cdr3_nt: TGTGCCAGCACCGGACAGGGGCAGGGCTTTGGGTCCCAGTACTTC
d_call: -; v_call: TRBV27; j_call: TRBJ2-3; clone_size: -; cdr3_aa: CASSLEGSDTQYF; cdr3_nt: TGTGCCAGCAGTTTAGAGGGCTCGGATACGCAGTATTTT
d_call: -; v_call: TRBV15; j_call: TRBJ1-3; clone_size: -; cdr3_aa: CATSSAKSSGNTIYF; cdr3_nt: TGTGCCACCAGCTCAGCGAAGAGCTCTGGAAACACCATATATTTT
d_call: TRBD1; v_call: TRBV14; j_call: TRBJ2-2; clone_size: -; cdr3_aa: CASSQVAGTGGYTGELFF; cdr3_nt: TGTGCCAGCAGCCAAGTGGCCGGGACAGGAGGTTACACCGGGGAGCTGTTTTTT